This paragraph covers one T cell receptor (beta chain) sequence. This record belongs to a study of blood T cell repertoires in COVID-19. Background on the study: Sites in the United States, Italy and Spain provided acute and convalescent COVID-19 samples. T cells, B-cell-depleted T cells, or PBMCs provided the cDNA or gDNA that served as material.

This CDR3 is 16 amino acids long. The germline V gene encodes CDR1 LGHNA and CDR2 YNFKEQ. The V segment lost 2 bases and the J segment 3 bases; nucleotides outside the gene matches: 9. In the authors' workflow: Amplification of reference gene primers provided the estimated nucleated cell counts. Using immunoSEQ multiplex PCR, the repertoire was profiled, and TCRdb retains in-frame clones only, with some absent. D and trimming were read from the DNA, whereas the V and J calls and clone size are those reported in that table. The sample consists of around 220,000 clones, around 89% of them appearing once. Individuals drawn from around 25 US areas were roughly 18 to 95 years old.

The sequence came from a man younger than 40 who had been exposed to COVID-19. The genes are TRBV4-2 and TRBJ2-5; 7 nucleotides line up with TRBD2. The material sequenced was PBMCs or T cells enriched from blood (not recorded which). Written as DNA, the CDR3 is TGTGCCAGCAGCCAAAGTGTAGGTGGGGGGGAAGAGACCCAGTACTTC. This gives the protein CASSQSVGGGEETQYF.